This is a list of T cell receptor beta chains from one sample in a study of T cell changes during pregnancy in multiple sclerosis. Profiled with immunoSEQ multiplex PCR; TCRdb holds only in-frame clones, not every one. The repertoire has about 22,000 clones, roughly 92% of them found once; the top ten carry around 0.57%. Sequenced here: CD4+ T cells from peripheral blood mononuclear cells, sampled after pregnancy. These receptors were collected from a female donor in good health, enrolled as a control in a pregnancy study. Each CDR3 is given without its conserved first and last residue. Each record gives: CDR3 protein, V gene, J gene.

CDR3: ASRSQGSYNEQF
V: TRBV6-5
J: TRBJ2-1

CDR3: ASSSQGAGYGYT
V: TRBV7-9
J: TRBJ1-2

CDR3: ASSRGQGRGETQY
V: TRBV27
J: TRBJ2-5

CDR3: ASSPWTSGGARF
V: TRBV7-2
J: TRBJ2-1

CDR3: ASSDFGSVRT
V: TRBV2
J: TRBJ1-2

CDR3: ASSSRAGANVLT
V: TRBV5-8
J: TRBJ2-6

CDR3: ASSLGTGYNQPQH
V: TRBV28
J: TRBJ1-5

CDR3: AISSRGGDSYGYT
V: TRBV10-3
J: TRBJ1-2

CDR3: AWSVWSMNTEAF
V: TRBV30
J: TRBJ1-1

CDR3: AWSGDRGPPPLH
V: TRBV30
J: TRBJ1-6

CDR3: ASSNFGTESNNQPQH
V: TRBV21-1
J: TRBJ1-5

CDR3: AWSGAGYEQY
V: TRBV30
J: TRBJ2-7

CDR3: ASSPPGLANNEQF
V: TRBV9
J: TRBJ2-1

CDR3: ARSRGGGRDRGVPYEQY
V: TRBV7-5
J: TRBJ2-7

CDR3: ASSWGRNTEAF
V: TRBV11-3
J: TRBJ1-1

CDR3: AISESNTSGRREQY
V: TRBV10-3
J: TRBJ2-7

CDR3: ASRLRNTEAF
V: TRBV18
J: TRBJ1-1

CDR3: ASSMVTAGEGEKLF
V: TRBV19
J: TRBJ1-4

CDR3: AWSKPEELGAREKLF
V: TRBV30
J: TRBJ1-4

CDR3: ASSSRGTNTGELF
V: TRBV7-3
J: TRBJ2-2

CDR3: ASSSYRGVNYDEQF
V: TRBV28
J: TRBJ2-1

CDR3: ASSWDSFNTEAF
V: TRBV5-6
J: TRBJ1-1

CDR3: ASKESGDQETQY
V: TRBV6-6
J: TRBJ2-5

CDR3: ASSQVWGNQRSGRGYEQY
V: TRBV4-3
J: TRBJ2-7

CDR3: ASSVGLGQRKQETQY
V: TRBV9
J: TRBJ2-5

CDR3: ASSKVIGKAGGYSTDTQY
V: TRBV21-1
J: TRBJ2-3

CDR3: ASSLTDRPNTEAF
V: TRBV28
J: TRBJ1-1

CDR3: SAAPGRGEGETQY
V: TRBV29-1
J: TRBJ2-5

CDR3: ASSPRQGSSYNEQF
V: TRBV18
J: TRBJ2-1